Below are 10 T cell receptor beta chains sequenced from a single sample in a study of blood T cells in healthy people across ages. A second roughly 6 to 12 cycle PCR used barcoded and J-beta primers. TCRdb passed the 5' RACE reads through MiXCR, listing each CDR3 protein once. The data show 1.4 million or so distinct CDR3 sequences, approximately 42% seen once. Sample: blood. The receptors shown here come from a woman aged 18-30 years in good health.

The chain couples TRBV20-1 to TRBJ2-6; D possibly uses TRBD1 or TRBD2 (5 bases each). There are 15 residues in the CDR3. Trimming removed 3 bases at V and 4 bases at J, with 13 bases between. Germline CDR1 is DFQATT and CDR2 is SNEGSKA (reference sequence). CDR3 DNA sequence: TGCAGTGCTAGTGGGGGTTCCTCCGGGGCCAACGTCCTGACTTTC. Amino acid sequence: CSASGGSSGANVLTF.

This chain uses TRBV27 with TRBJ2-2, with D hard to call. The ends were cut back, 2 bases at V and 1 base at J, with 11 bases in the middle. Germline assignment: CDR1 MNHEY and CDR2 SMNVEV (reference sequence). The CDR3 is made up of 16 amino acids. The CDR3 is CASSLRGSGNTGELFF. CDR3 nucleotide sequence: TGTGCCAGCAGTTTACGAGGTTCAGGGAACACCGGGGAGCTGTTTTTT.

J is TRBJ2-3 and V is TRBV29-1, with no clear D. Germline V gene lookup returns CDR1 SQVTM and CDR2 ANQGSEA. V dropped 7 bases and J dropped 7 bases, with 18 bases sitting between them. This CDR3 has 13 residues. The CDR3 is CSAMVPAPNTQYF. Here the CDR3 DNA reads TGCAGCGCTATGGTCCCGGCCCCAAATACGCAGTATTTT.

The V gene is TRBV6-2 or TRBV6-3, the J gene TRBJ1-1; 9 bases match TRBD1. This CDR3 is built from 15 residues. With V trimmed by 3 bases and J by 1 base, 3 bases remained unmatched. Germline V CDR1 and CDR2: MNHEY, SVGEGT. DNA of the CDR3: TGTGCCAGCAGTTATGGGGGACAGGGGAACACTGAAGCTTTCTTT. Translated: CASSYGGQGNTEAFF.

The chain links TRBV7-9 to TRBJ2-1; D call uncertain. V lost 5 bases to trimming and J lost 4 bases, with 15 bases between them. The germline V gene has CDR1 SEHNR and CDR2 FQNEAQ (reference sequence). The CDR3 is made up of 15 amino acids. CDR3 sequence reads: CASSPRGSYYNEQFF. The CDR3 DNA reads as TGTGCCAGCAGCCCCAGAGGCAGTTATTACAATGAGCAGTTCTTC.

The table lists this clonotype with a few counts. A much larger clone is a single base away; this may be a read error. For the CDR3, the DNA is TGCGGTGCTAGAGAGACCAAGGGTTACTATGGCTACACCTTC. This gives the protein CGARETKGYYGYTF. The rearrangement joins TRBV20-1 to TRBJ1-2, with D unclear. The CDR3 sequence is 14 residues long. CDR1 is DFQATT and CDR2 is SNEGSKA in the germline V gene (reference sequence).

CDR3: CSVRTSGISNNEQYF. CDR3 coding DNA: TGCAGCGTTAGGACTAGCGGGATTTCTAACAATGAGCAGTACTTC. V and J are TRBV29-1 and TRBJ2-1; the match to TRBD2 covers 12 bases. The end of the DNA is better explained by TRBJ2-7, so the J call may be wrong. Germline-derived CDR1 and CDR2 are SQVTM and ANQGSEA. This CDR3 is built from 15 residues.

This clonotype was observed a handful of times. The rearrangement links TRBV29-1 to TRBJ2-1, with 12 nucleotides matching TRBD2. The CDR3 covers 14 residues. V trimming: 7 bases; J trimming: 8 bases; junction bases outside the gene matches: 9. CDR1 SQVTM and CDR2 ANQGSEA come from the germline V gene. CDR3 coding DNA: TGCAGCGGTGGACTAGCGGGGCACGGGGATGAGCAGTTCTTC. Its protein is CSGGLAGHGDEQFF.

This clonotype occurred a few times. The V call is TRBV11-2, the J call TRBJ2-4, with TRBD1 matching 8 bases. Trimming took 1 base from V and 8 from J; bases not matched to a gene: 7. The germline CDR1 and CDR2 sequences are SGHAT and FQNNGV. The CDR3 consists of 15 residues. The DNA of the CDR3 is TGTGCCAGCAGCTTAGGGAACAGGGGGTTCTACATTCAGTACTTC. It encodes CASSLGNRGFYIQYF.

The DNA of the CDR3 is TGTGCCAGCAGTGCCCCCTTGGGACTAGGAACCTACAATGAGCAGTTCTTC. Protein product: CASSAPLGLGTYNEQFF. The V gene is TRBV6-6, the J gene TRBJ2-1; the match to TRBD2 covers 8 bases. Germline trimming cut 5 bases from V and 2 bases from J; bases unmatched to any gene: 11. Germline assignment: CDR1 MNHNY and CDR2 SVGAGI (reference sequence). This CDR3 contains 17 residues.